Described below is a single TCR beta chain sequence and its context. The data derive from a study of monozygotic twins with inflammatory bowel disease. Each donor supplied roughly 2.5 ml of blood. TCRdb reanalyzed the 5' RACE reads, giving one entry per CDR3 protein sequence and no DNA. Its listing shows some 170,000 distinct CDR3 sequences. Material: blood. This clonotype was sampled from a human donor with ulcerative colitis or Crohn's disease, or a healthy co-twin of an affected twin (not recorded which).

The CDR3 protein is CSVEDEERAYNEQFF. The chain recombines TRBV29-1 with TRBJ2-1. Per germline, CDR1 SQVTM and CDR2 ANQGSEA. The CDR3 consists of 15 residues.